This is a list of T cell receptor beta chains from one sample in a study of T cells in narcolepsy. Profiled with immunoSEQ multiplex PCR; TCRdb holds only in-frame clones, not every one. The sample carries around 32,000 clones, around 83% recorded once. The sequenced material came from memory (CD45RA-) CD4+ T cells from blood. These receptors originate from a human donor in good health. Both conserved end residues are part of each CDR3. Each record gives: J gene, clone size, V gene, D gene, CDR3 protein, CDR3 DNA. The D gene is left open where the match is weak. Clone size is not always given. Where it is, it says once, few, many or a class for expanded clones.

j_gene: TRBJ1-6
abundance: NA
v_gene: TRBV5-1
d_gene: NA
CDR3aa: CASSSGTENSPLHF
CDR3nt: TGCGCCAGCAGCTCCGGGACGGAGAATTCACCCCTCCACTTT

j_gene: TRBJ1-2
abundance: NA
v_gene: TRBV6-1
d_gene: NA
CDR3aa: CASSEVQIYGYTF
CDR3nt: TGTGCCAGCAGTGAAGTCCAGATATATGGCTACACCTTC

j_gene: TRBJ2-5
abundance: NA
v_gene: TRBV9
d_gene: NA
CDR3aa: CASSVGPRETQYF
CDR3nt: TGTGCCAGCAGCGTAGGACCGCGGGAGACCCAGTACTTC

j_gene: TRBJ2-1
abundance: NA
v_gene: TRBV29-1
d_gene: TRBD2
CDR3aa: CSVEGLTSGGGGEQFF
CDR3nt: TGCAGCGTTGAAGGTCTGACTAGCGGGGGAGGGGGGGAGCAGTTCTTC

j_gene: TRBJ2-7
abundance: NA
v_gene: TRBV28
d_gene: TRBD2
CDR3aa: CASSLGGGGSYEQYF
CDR3nt: TGTGCCAGCAGTCTAGGCGGGGGAGGCTCCTACGAGCAGTACTTC

j_gene: TRBJ1-2
abundance: NA
v_gene: TRBV6-1
d_gene: NA
CDR3aa: CASSPGGNYGYTF
CDR3nt: TGTGCCAGCAGTCCCGGCGGGAACTATGGCTACACCTTC

j_gene: TRBJ2-3
abundance: NA
v_gene: TRBV29-1
d_gene: NA
CDR3aa: CSVVFRHPSSRDTQYF
CDR3nt: TGCAGCGTTGTATTTCGACACCCGTCATCGCGAGATACGCAGTATTTT

j_gene: TRBJ1-1
abundance: NA
v_gene: TRBV2
d_gene: NA
CDR3aa: CASMRGGEAEAFF
CDR3nt: TGTGCCAGCATGCGGGGAGGCGAGGCTGAAGCTTTCTTT

j_gene: TRBJ1-5
abundance: NA
v_gene: TRBV19
d_gene: NA
CDR3aa: CASSMLHQPQHF
CDR3nt: TGTGCCAGTAGTATGCTCCATCAGCCCCAGCATTTT

j_gene: TRBJ1-4
abundance: few
v_gene: TRBV19
d_gene: NA
CDR3aa: CASSIRAGINEKLFF
CDR3nt: TGTGCCAGTAGTATACGGGCAGGGATTAATGAAAAACTGTTTTTT

j_gene: TRBJ1-2
abundance: NA
v_gene: TRBV5-1
d_gene: NA
CDR3aa: CASSFSRGPNYGYTF
CDR3nt: TGCGCCAGCAGCTTTTCCCGGGGTCCTAACTATGGCTACACCTTC

j_gene: TRBJ2-3
abundance: NA
v_gene: TRBV7-2
d_gene: TRBD2
CDR3aa: CASSLGVAGLSTDTQYF
CDR3nt: TGTGCCAGCAGCTTAGGGGTAGCGGGGCTGAGCACAGATACGCAGTATTTT

j_gene: TRBJ1-4
abundance: NA
v_gene: TRBV7-8
d_gene: NA
CDR3aa: CASSLAGGGEKLFF
CDR3nt: TGTGCCAGCAGCTTAGCGGGGGGTGGGGAAAAACTGTTTTTT

j_gene: TRBJ2-2
abundance: NA
v_gene: TRBV7-6
d_gene: NA
CDR3aa: CASSPTKDQVGELFF
CDR3nt: TGTGCCAGCAGCCCCACGAAGGATCAGGTCGGGGAGCTGTTTTTT

j_gene: TRBJ1-6
abundance: NA
v_gene: TRBV12-1
d_gene: NA
CDR3aa: CASSFPLSAGTASSPLHF
CDR3nt: TGTGCCAGCAGCTTCCCGCTGTCAGCCGGGACAGCGTCCTCACCCCTCCACTTT

j_gene: TRBJ2-2
abundance: NA
v_gene: TRBV7-9
d_gene: NA
CDR3aa: CASFSRARRMDTGELFF
CDR3nt: TGTGCCAGCTTCTCCCGAGCGAGGAGGATGGACACCGGGGAGCTGTTTTTT

j_gene: TRBJ1-1
abundance: NA
v_gene: TRBV7-9
d_gene: NA
CDR3aa: CASSYLGARTEAFF
CDR3nt: TGTGCCAGCAGCTACCTGGGGGCGCGGACTGAAGCTTTCTTT

j_gene: TRBJ2-5
abundance: NA
v_gene: TRBV19
d_gene: NA
CDR3aa: CASSITYKGTQYF
CDR3nt: TGTGCCAGTAGTATAACCTATAAGGGGACCCAGTACTTC